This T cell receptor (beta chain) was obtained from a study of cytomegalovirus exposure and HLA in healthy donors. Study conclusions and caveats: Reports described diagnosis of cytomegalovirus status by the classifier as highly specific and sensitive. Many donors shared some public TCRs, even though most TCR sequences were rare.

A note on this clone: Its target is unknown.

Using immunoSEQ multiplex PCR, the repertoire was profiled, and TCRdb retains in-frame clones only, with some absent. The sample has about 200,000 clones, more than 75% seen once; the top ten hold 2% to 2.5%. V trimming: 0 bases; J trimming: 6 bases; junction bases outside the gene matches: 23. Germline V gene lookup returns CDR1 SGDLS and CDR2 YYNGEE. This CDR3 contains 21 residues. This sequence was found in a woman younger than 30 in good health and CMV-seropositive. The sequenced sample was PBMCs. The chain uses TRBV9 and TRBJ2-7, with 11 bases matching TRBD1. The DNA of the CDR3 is TGTGCCAGCAGCGTAGGAATTGGAGGGGACAGGGGGTACAGGAAAGAGGGCGAGCAGTACTTC. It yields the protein CASSVGIGGDRGYRKEGEQYF.